This T cell receptor beta chain was obtained from a study of cytomegalovirus exposure and HLA in healthy donors. Whole-study findings and limits: The only immune exposure information that was available was CMV serostatus. Researchers reported in a later analysis that a missense DCLRE1C variant was tied to TCR beta V- and J-gene trimming. In most subjects, TCR beta sequences reportedly gave accurate predictions of HLA-A and HLA-B alleles. By a later analysis, the bulk of CMV-associated TCR beta chains appeared HLA-restricted.

V lost 5 bases to trimming and J lost 4 bases; unmatched junction nucleotides: 10. The germline CDR1 and CDR2 sequences are MGHRA and YSYEKL. The CDR3 contains 16 residues. Both 60 Vbeta primers and 13 Jbeta primers went into the PCR. Only in-frame clones appear in the TCRdb table, and some are missing; sequencing was by immunoSEQ multiplex PCR. Among about 60,000 clones listed, roughly 80% were seen once. A word on this clone: Its antigen is undetermined.

This clonotype originated in a woman aged 40 to 49 in good health and CMV-seropositive. J is TRBJ1-4 and V is TRBV4-1; 7 nucleotides match TRBD1. The specimen was PBMCs. The CDR3 loop reads CASSTHRTGVNEKLFF. The CDR3 bases are TGCGCCAGCAGCACCCACCGGACAGGAGTTAATGAAAAACTGTTTTTT.